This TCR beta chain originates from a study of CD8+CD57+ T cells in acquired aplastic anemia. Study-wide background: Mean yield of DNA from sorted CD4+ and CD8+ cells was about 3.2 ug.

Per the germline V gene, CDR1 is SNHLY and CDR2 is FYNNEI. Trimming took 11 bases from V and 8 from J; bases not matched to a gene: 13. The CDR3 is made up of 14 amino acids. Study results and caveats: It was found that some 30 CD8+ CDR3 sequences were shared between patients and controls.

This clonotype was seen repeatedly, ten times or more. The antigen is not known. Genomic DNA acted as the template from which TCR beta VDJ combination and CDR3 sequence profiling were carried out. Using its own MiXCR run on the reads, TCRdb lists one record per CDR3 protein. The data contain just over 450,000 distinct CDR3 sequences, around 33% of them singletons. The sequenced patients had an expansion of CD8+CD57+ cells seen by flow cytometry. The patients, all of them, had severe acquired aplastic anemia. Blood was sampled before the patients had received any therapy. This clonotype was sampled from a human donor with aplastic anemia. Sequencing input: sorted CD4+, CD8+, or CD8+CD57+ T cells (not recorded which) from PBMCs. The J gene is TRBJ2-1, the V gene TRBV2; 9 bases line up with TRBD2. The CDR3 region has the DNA TGTGCCTCGAGGGGCGGGAGGGCCATCGATGAGCAGTTCTTC. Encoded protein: CASRGGRAIDEQFF.